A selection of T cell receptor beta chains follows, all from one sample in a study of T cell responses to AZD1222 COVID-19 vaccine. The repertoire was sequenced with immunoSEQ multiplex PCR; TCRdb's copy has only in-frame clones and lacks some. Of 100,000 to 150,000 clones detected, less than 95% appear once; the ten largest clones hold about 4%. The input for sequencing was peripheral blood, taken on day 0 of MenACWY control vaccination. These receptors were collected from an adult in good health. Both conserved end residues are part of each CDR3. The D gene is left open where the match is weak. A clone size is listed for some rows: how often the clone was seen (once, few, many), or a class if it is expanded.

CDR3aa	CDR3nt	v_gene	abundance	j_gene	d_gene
CASSPFSLEETQYF	TGTGCCAGCAGCCCCTTTAGCCTGGAGGAGACCCAGTACTTC	TRBV7-2	-	TRBJ2-5	-
CASSFTQAETQYF	TGTGCCAGCAGTTTTACACAGGCAGAGACCCAGTACTTC	TRBV12-3/TRBV12-4	-	TRBJ2-5	-
CASSLGSYEQYF	TGTGCCAGCAGTTTAGGTAGCTACGAGCAGTACTTC	TRBV12-3/TRBV12-4	few	TRBJ2-7	-
CAIRGRTNEKLFF	TGTGCCATCAGGGGGCGGACTAATGAAAAACTGTTTTTT	TRBV10-3	-	TRBJ1-4	-
CASSVEVGQGASSGNTIYF	TGTGCCAGCAGCGTAGAAGTTGGGCAGGGGGCGAGCTCTGGAAACACCATATATTTT	TRBV9	-	TRBJ1-3	TRBD1
CASSQGAGDQRETQYF	TGTGCCAGCAGCCAAGGTGCAGGGGACCAAAGAGAGACCCAGTACTTC	TRBV3-1/TRBV3-2	-	TRBJ2-5	-
CASSLTGLNEQFF	TGTGCCAGCAGCCTGACAGGCCTTAACGAGCAGTTCTTC	TRBV7-2	-	TRBJ2-1	-
CATSDLGGANYTF	TGTGCCACCAGTGATTTAGGGGGGGCAAACTACACCTTC	TRBV24-1	once	TRBJ1-2	-
CASSLLGDEQFF	TGTGCCAGCTCACTACTAGGGGACGAGCAGTTCTTC	TRBV18	-	TRBJ2-1	-
CASSIGGTWRGYGYTF	TGTGCCAGTAGTATAGGAGGGACATGGAGAGGGTATGGCTACACCTTC	TRBV19	once	TRBJ1-2	-
CSVEDLASTDTQYF	TGCAGCGTTGAAGATTTGGCTAGCACAGATACGCAGTATTTT	TRBV29-1	-	TRBJ2-3	-
CASTMGGDFRDGYTF	TGTGCCAGTACCATGGGGGGGGACTTTCGCGATGGCTACACCTTC	TRBV19	-	TRBJ1-2	-
CASSVGLAGATDTQYF	TGTGCCAGCAGCGTAGGACTAGCGGGGGCCACAGATACGCAGTATTTT	TRBV7-9	-	TRBJ2-3	TRBD2
CASSLYSTDNQPQHF	TGTGCCAGCAGCCTGTACTCGACAGACAATCAGCCCCAGCATTTT	TRBV5-6	-	TRBJ1-5	-
CASSLATQGNQPQHF	TGTGCCAGCAGTCTTGCTACCCAAGGCAATCAGCCCCAGCATTTT	TRBV28	-	TRBJ1-5	-
CSARIAYEQYF	TGCAGTGCTAGAATTGCTTACGAGCAGTACTTC	TRBV20-1	-	TRBJ2-7	-
CACLWGSYEQYF	TGTGCCTGCCTTTGGGGCTCCTACGAGCAGTACTTC	TRBV30	once	TRBJ2-7	-
CASSFRGAGADTQYF	TGTGCCAGCAGTTTTCGGGGGGCAGGGGCAGATACGCAGTATTTT	TRBV28	-	TRBJ2-3	-
CASSLDRVIYTF	TGTGCCAGCAGCTTAGATCGGGTTATCTACACCTTC	TRBV11-2	-	TRBJ1-2	-
CASSHRGTSGGSSYNEQFF	TGTGCCAGCAGCCACCGAGGGACTAGCGGGGGTAGCTCCTACAATGAGCAGTTCTTC	TRBV7-2	-	TRBJ2-1	TRBD2
CASSARGEQPQHF	TGTGCCAGCAGCGCCAGGGGAGAGCAGCCCCAGCATTTT	TRBV3-1/TRBV3-2	-	TRBJ1-5	-
CASTPSTDTQYF	TGTGCCAGCACGCCTAGCACAGATACGCAGTATTTT	TRBV2	-	TRBJ2-3	-
CASIGVAHEQFF	TGTGCCAGCATAGGGGTAGCCCATGAGCAGTTCTTC	TRBV28	-	TRBJ2-1	-
CASSEYLEQFF	TGTGCCAGCAGTGAATACCTTGAGCAGTTCTTC	TRBV2	-	TRBJ2-1	-
CASSLAGESYNEQFF	TGCGCCAGCAGCTTGGCGGGCGAATCCTACAATGAGCAGTTCTTC	TRBV5-1	-	TRBJ2-1	-
CASSEQTGLGNEQFF	TGTGCCAGCAGTGAACAGACAGGTCTTGGGAATGAGCAGTTCTTC	TRBV6-1	once	TRBJ2-1	-
CASSSTNINGYTF	TGTGCCAGCAGTTCAACAAATATCAATGGCTACACCTTC	TRBV2	-	TRBJ1-2	-
CAAAISGMVYNEQFF	TGTGCCGCGGCCATTAGCGGGATGGTTTACAATGAGCAGTTCTTC	TRBV6-5	-	TRBJ2-1	TRBD2
CASSQESTGGGETQYF	TGTGCCAGCAGCCAAGAGAGCACTGGGGGGGGAGAGACCCAGTACTTC	TRBV3-1/TRBV3-2	-	TRBJ2-5	TRBD2
CASSSLSGSGYNEQFF	TGTGCCAGCAGCTCCCTTAGCGGGAGCGGGTACAATGAGCAGTTCTTC	TRBV7-6	-	TRBJ2-1	TRBD2
CASSQDPGRSGELFF	TGTGCCAGCAGCCAAGATCCCGGGCGTTCCGGGGAGCTGTTTTTT	TRBV14	-	TRBJ2-2	-
CATSSGQQTPNSPLHF	TGTGCCACCTCCAGCGGACAGCAAACACCTAATTCACCCCTCCACTTT	TRBV15	-	TRBJ1-6	-
CASSQAPNTGELFF	TGCGCCAGCAGCCAAGCCCCGAACACCGGGGAGCTGTTTTTT	TRBV4-1	-	TRBJ2-2	-
CASSLWSNQPQHF	TGTGCCAGCAGTTTATGGAGCAATCAGCCCCAGCATTTT	TRBV27	-	TRBJ1-5	-
CASSELGTGYGYTF	TGTGCCAGCAGTGAACTCGGGACAGGGTATGGCTACACCTTC	TRBV2	-	TRBJ1-2	TRBD1
CASSDEGTSYNEQFF	TGTGCCAGCAGTGATGAGGGTACCTCCTACAATGAGCAGTTCTTC	TRBV2	-	TRBJ2-1	-
CASSFLGGQTSTDTQYF	TGTGCCAGCAGCTTCCTTGGCGGGCAAACTAGCACAGATACGCAGTATTTT	TRBV7-6	-	TRBJ2-3	-
CASSPRGKVPQYF	TGTGCCAGCAGCCCTAGGGGGAAGGTTCCGCAGTATTTT	TRBV7-3	-	TRBJ2-3	-
CAWNVGVQRLETQYF	TGTGCCTGGAATGTCGGGGTACAAAGGTTAGAGACCCAGTACTTC	TRBV30	-	TRBJ2-5	-
CASSLAPDRFYGYTF	TGTGCCAGCAGCTTAGCCCCGGACAGGTTTTATGGCTACACCTTC	TRBV7-8	-	TRBJ1-2	TRBD1
CASSPRQGAGTEAFF	TGTGCCAGCAGCCCGCGACAGGGGGCAGGGACTGAAGCTTTCTTT	TRBV9	-	TRBJ1-1	TRBD1
CASSLESTRRYPDTQYF	TGTGCCAGCAGTTTAGAATCCACCAGGAGGTATCCAGATACGCAGTATTTT	TRBV28	-	TRBJ2-3	-
CASSTRAGGGNTDTQYF	TGTGCCAGCAGCACCCGAGCGGGTGGGGGGAACACAGATACGCAGTATTTT	TRBV9	-	TRBJ2-3	-
CASSQVSDRGAFF	TGTGCCAGCAGCCAAGTTTCGGACAGGGGCGCTTTCTTT	TRBV3-1/TRBV3-2	once	TRBJ1-1	TRBD1
CASSHRLSSGGTDTQYF	TGCGCCAGCAGCCACAGACTCTCTAGCGGGGGAACAGATACGCAGTATTTT	TRBV4-3	few	TRBJ2-3	TRBD2
CASSLAGRTKKLFF	TGTGCCAGCAGTTTGGCGGGGAGGACAAAAAAACTGTTTTTT	TRBV28	-	TRBJ1-4	-
CASSQGQGSPQHF	TGTGCCAGCAGCCAAGGGCAGGGCTCGCCCCAGCATTTT	TRBV5-6	few	TRBJ1-5	-
CASKRGTDEKLFF	TGTGCCAGCAAACGCGGGACCGATGAAAAACTGTTTTTT	TRBV2	-	TRBJ1-4	-
CATRYGTLSTGELFF	TGTGCCACCAGATACGGGACTCTCAGCACCGGGGAGCTGTTTTTT	TRBV15	few	TRBJ2-2	-
CASTQTGGTEAFF	TGTGCCAGCACCCAGACTGGAGGGACTGAAGCTTTCTTT	TRBV6-5	-	TRBJ1-1	-
CASSQNGVDYGYTF	TGTGCCAGCAGCCAAAATGGGGTCGACTATGGCTACACCTTC	TRBV3-1/TRBV3-2	-	TRBJ1-2	-
CASSQHKTAYEQYF	TGCGCCAGCAGTCAACATAAGACAGCTTACGAGCAGTACTTC	TRBV23-1	-	TRBJ2-7	-
CATSRYARTSGETQYF	TGTGCCACCAGCAGATACGCCAGAACTAGCGGAGAGACCCAGTACTTC	TRBV15	-	TRBJ2-5	TRBD2
CASSPNRETHFGYNSPLHF	TGTGCCAGCTCACCAAACAGGGAAACCCATTTTGGCTATAATTCACCCCTCCACTTT	TRBV18	-	TRBJ1-6	-
CASSPDSDEQYF	TGTGCCAGTAGTCCGGACAGCGACGAGCAGTACTTC	TRBV19	-	TRBJ2-7	-
CATSREEVTEAFF	TGTGCCACCAGCAGAGAGGAAGTCACTGAAGCTTTCTTT	TRBV15	-	TRBJ1-1	-
CASSLKTGGIQETQYF	TGTGCCAGCAGCCTTAAGACAGGGGGCATACAAGAGACCCAGTACTTC	TRBV7-6	-	TRBJ2-5	TRBD1